The sequence of this T cell receptor (beta chain) was determined in a study of Ad26.COV2.S vaccination and SARS-CoV-2 variants. Overall study: Among those in the COV1001 Ad26.COV2.S trial arm was the donor.

Stated treatment: roughly 19 received Ad26.COV2.S at low or high dose, single or two shots; 5 received placebo; per-sample allocation not given. After the first vaccine or placebo injection, samples were drawn on day 63. V was pared by 1 base and J by 2 bases, with 2 bases of the junction left unmatched. CDR3 length: 16 residues. Germline CDR1 and CDR2: LGHDT and YNNKEL (reference sequence). Only in-frame clones appear in the TCRdb table, and some are missing; sequencing was by immunoSEQ multiplex PCR. The sample shows about 440,000 clones, about 90% of them seen only once. This TCR came from a person aged 18-60 years who received the Ad26.COV2.S COVID-19 vaccine or a placebo. The starting material was peripheral blood, obtained in a trial of Ad26.COV2.S vaccine versus placebo. This chain links TRBV3-1 (or the pseudogene TRBV3-2) with TRBJ2-1; 10 nucleotides align to TRBD2. The CDR3 region has the DNA TGTGCCAGCAGCCAAGGGACTAGCGGAGCCTACAATGAGCAGTTCTTC. Protein sequence: CASSQGTSGAYNEQFF.